Listed below are T cell receptor beta chains from one sample, sequenced in a study of T cell changes during pregnancy in multiple sclerosis. Using immunoSEQ multiplex PCR, the repertoire was profiled, and TCRdb retains in-frame clones only, with some absent. The data hold about 60,000 clones, with about 90% observed a single time. Sequences were derived from CD4+ T cells from peripheral blood mononuclear cells, sampled in the second trimester of pregnancy. The receptor source for this set is a female donor with multiple sclerosis, enrolled in a pregnancy study. Both conserved end residues are part of each CDR3. Each record gives: J gene, clone size, D gene, V gene, CDR3 DNA, CDR3 protein. The D gene is left open where the match is weak. For some rows the clone size is stated as once, few or many, or as a class when expanded; others skip it.

j_call: TRBJ1-2
clone_size: few
d_call: NA
v_call: TRBV7-9
cdr3_nt: TGTGCCAGCAGCACGGGACTTACTACTTTAGCTAACTATGGCTACACCTTC
cdr3_aa: CASSTGLTTLANYGYTF

j_call: TRBJ2-7
clone_size: NA
d_call: NA
v_call: TRBV19
cdr3_nt: TGTGCCAGTAGTGTGGACAGGGAGGGCGAGCAGTACTTC
cdr3_aa: CASSVDREGEQYF

j_call: TRBJ2-1
clone_size: NA
d_call: TRBD2
v_call: TRBV27
cdr3_nt: TGTGCCAGCAGTACCCGGACTAGCGGGAGAAATGAGCAGTTCTTC
cdr3_aa: CASSTRTSGRNEQFF

j_call: TRBJ2-3
clone_size: NA
d_call: NA
v_call: TRBV5-6
cdr3_nt: TGTGCCAGCAGCTGGGGGGGGGCAGTAGATACGCAGTATTTT
cdr3_aa: CASSWGGAVDTQYF

j_call: TRBJ2-7
clone_size: NA
d_call: NA
v_call: TRBV7-2
cdr3_nt: TGTGCCAGCAGCTTGCGTGAAACGCGCTACGAGCAGTACTTC
cdr3_aa: CASSLRETRYEQYF

j_call: TRBJ2-3
clone_size: NA
d_call: TRBD2
v_call: TRBV19
cdr3_nt: TGTGCCAGTAGTGAGACTAGCGGACCCACAGATACGCAGTATTTT
cdr3_aa: CASSETSGPTDTQYF

j_call: TRBJ1-1
clone_size: NA
d_call: NA
v_call: TRBV30
cdr3_nt: TGTGCCTGGAGTTTAGTAACTGAAGCTTTCTTT
cdr3_aa: CAWSLVTEAFF

j_call: TRBJ2-7
clone_size: NA
d_call: NA
v_call: TRBV6-5
cdr3_nt: TGTGCCAGCAGTTACAACAGGTACTACGAGCAGTACTTC
cdr3_aa: CASSYNRYYEQYF

j_call: TRBJ1-2
clone_size: NA
d_call: NA
v_call: TRBV6-6
cdr3_nt: TGTGCCAGCAGTTACTCGAAGGGGGAAGTTGGCTACACCTTC
cdr3_aa: CASSYSKGEVGYTF

j_call: TRBJ2-1
clone_size: NA
d_call: TRBD2
v_call: TRBV9
cdr3_nt: TGTGCCAGCAGCGTAGCAGGGACTACCTCCTACAATGAGCAGTTCTTC
cdr3_aa: CASSVAGTTSYNEQFF

j_call: TRBJ1-4
clone_size: NA
d_call: TRBD1
v_call: TRBV4-1
cdr3_nt: TGCGCCAGCAGCCTGGGACAGGGAGACGAAAAACTGTTTTTT
cdr3_aa: CASSLGQGDEKLFF

j_call: TRBJ2-7
clone_size: NA
d_call: TRBD2
v_call: TRBV18
cdr3_nt: TGTGCCAGCTCACCAATCGGGGGGTCCTACGAGCAGTACTTC
cdr3_aa: CASSPIGGSYEQYF

j_call: TRBJ1-6
clone_size: NA
d_call: NA
v_call: TRBV9
cdr3_nt: TGTGCCAGCAGCCCGTCCCAGATCCCCTATAATTCACCCCTCCACTTT
cdr3_aa: CASSPSQIPYNSPLHF

j_call: TRBJ2-1
clone_size: NA
d_call: TRBD2
v_call: TRBV5-6
cdr3_nt: TGTGCCAGCAGCTCCTACGGACTAGCGGGCCCCAATGAGCAGTTCTTC
cdr3_aa: CASSSYGLAGPNEQFF

j_call: TRBJ2-5
clone_size: NA
d_call: NA
v_call: TRBV5-6
cdr3_nt: TGTGCCAGCAGCTTGGAAGGAGTTCAAGAGACCCAGTACTTC
cdr3_aa: CASSLEGVQETQYF

j_call: TRBJ2-1
clone_size: once
d_call: NA
v_call: TRBV7-3
cdr3_nt: TGTGCCAGCAGCCTTGAACTGGACTGGGGGGAGCTGTTCTTC
cdr3_aa: CASSLELDWGELFF

j_call: TRBJ1-2
clone_size: NA
d_call: NA
v_call: TRBV2
cdr3_nt: TGTGCCAGCAGTAGTGAGACCGGGGTTGGCTACACCTTC
cdr3_aa: CASSSETGVGYTF

j_call: TRBJ2-3
clone_size: once
d_call: TRBD2
v_call: TRBV4-2
cdr3_nt: TGTGCCAGCAGCCAAACGGGAGGGAAGACTTACACAGATACGCAGTATTTT
cdr3_aa: CASSQTGGKTYTDTQYF

j_call: TRBJ2-5
clone_size: few
d_call: TRBD1
v_call: TRBV19
cdr3_nt: TGTGCCAGTAGTAGAGGGACAGGGGTCCAAGAGACCCAGTACTTC
cdr3_aa: CASSRGTGVQETQYF

j_call: TRBJ2-7
clone_size: once
d_call: NA
v_call: TRBV19
cdr3_nt: TGTGCCAGTAGTAACGTCAACCCGGGCTACGAGCAGTACTTC
cdr3_aa: CASSNVNPGYEQYF

j_call: TRBJ2-3
clone_size: NA
d_call: TRBD1
v_call: TRBV19
cdr3_nt: TGTGCCAGTAGTATTGGGGACAGGGGGCTCGATACGCAGTATTTT
cdr3_aa: CASSIGDRGLDTQYF

j_call: TRBJ1-2
clone_size: NA
d_call: TRBD1
v_call: TRBV28
cdr3_nt: TGTGCCAGCAGCGTGACAGGGTTCTATGGCTACACCTTC
cdr3_aa: CASSVTGFYGYTF

j_call: TRBJ2-2
clone_size: NA
d_call: TRBD2
v_call: TRBV19
cdr3_nt: TGTGCCAGTAGTTCGAGGACTAGCCACACCGGGGAGCTGTTTTTT
cdr3_aa: CASSSRTSHTGELFF

j_call: TRBJ1-1
clone_size: NA
d_call: NA
v_call: TRBV5-1
cdr3_nt: TGCGCCAGCAGCTTGGAGTACGGTATGAACACTGAAGCTTTCTTT
cdr3_aa: CASSLEYGMNTEAFF

j_call: TRBJ2-1
clone_size: NA
d_call: TRBD2
v_call: TRBV10-3
cdr3_nt: TGTGCCATCAGTGACCGTAACCTAGCGGAACACTACAATGAGCAGTTCTTC
cdr3_aa: CAISDRNLAEHYNEQFF

j_call: TRBJ2-1
clone_size: NA
d_call: NA
v_call: TRBV28
cdr3_nt: TGTGCCAGCCTCGGGACTCCTAACAATGAGCAGTTCTTC
cdr3_aa: CASLGTPNNEQFF

j_call: TRBJ2-2
clone_size: NA
d_call: TRBD2
v_call: TRBV5-1
cdr3_nt: TGCGCCAGCAACCCCGGGACTAGTCCCGCCGGGGAGCTGTTTTTT
cdr3_aa: CASNPGTSPAGELFF

j_call: TRBJ1-1
clone_size: NA
d_call: NA
v_call: TRBV28
cdr3_nt: TGTGCCAGCAGACTCACTGGACAAGGGCGCGGCGACACTGAAGCTTTCTTT
cdr3_aa: CASRLTGQGRGDTEAFF

j_call: TRBJ1-5
clone_size: NA
d_call: NA
v_call: TRBV30
cdr3_nt: TGTGCCTGGAGTGATGGCAGCAATCAGCCCCAGCATTTT
cdr3_aa: CAWSDGSNQPQHF

j_call: TRBJ1-1
clone_size: few
d_call: NA
v_call: TRBV30
cdr3_nt: TGTGCCTGGAGTGTTAACAGGGATACTGAAGCTTTCTTT
cdr3_aa: CAWSVNRDTEAFF

j_call: TRBJ1-2
clone_size: NA
d_call: NA
v_call: TRBV4-1
cdr3_nt: TGCGCCAGCAGCCAAGATTGGGGGGACGGCCGGCTAGGTGGCTACACCTTC
cdr3_aa: CASSQDWGDGRLGGYTF

j_call: TRBJ2-7
clone_size: NA
d_call: NA
v_call: TRBV18
cdr3_nt: TGTGCCAGCTCACCTGCGGGACTCGACTCCTACGAGCAGTACTTC
cdr3_aa: CASSPAGLDSYEQYF

j_call: TRBJ2-1
clone_size: NA
d_call: TRBD1
v_call: TRBV20-1
cdr3_nt: TGCAGTGCTAGTTACAGGGGTGAGCAGTTCTTC
cdr3_aa: CSASYRGEQFF

j_call: TRBJ1-5
clone_size: NA
d_call: NA
v_call: TRBV5-5
cdr3_nt: TGTGCCAGCAGCTTTACCTCTGACGGGGGCAATCAGCCCCAGCATTTT
cdr3_aa: CASSFTSDGGNQPQHF

j_call: TRBJ2-7
clone_size: NA
d_call: NA
v_call: TRBV5-1
cdr3_nt: TGCGCCAGCAGCTTGGATGGGTCCATCGATGACAGTTCCTACGAGCAGTACTTC
cdr3_aa: CASSLDGSIDDSSYEQYF

j_call: TRBJ1-6
clone_size: NA
d_call: NA
v_call: TRBV2
cdr3_nt: TGTGCCAGCAGTGAACATGGAAGCCCCCGGTACAGCGGAAAAAATTCACCCCTCCACTTT
cdr3_aa: CASSEHGSPRYSGKNSPLHF

j_call: TRBJ2-7
clone_size: NA
d_call: TRBD1
v_call: TRBV29-1
cdr3_nt: TGCAGCGTTGGGGGACAGGGCTACGAGCAGTACTTC
cdr3_aa: CSVGGQGYEQYF

j_call: TRBJ1-1
clone_size: NA
d_call: NA
v_call: TRBV5-1
cdr3_nt: TGCGCCAGCAGCTTGGACCTTACAGGATCTACTGAAGCTTTCTTT
cdr3_aa: CASSLDLTGSTEAFF

j_call: TRBJ2-2
clone_size: NA
d_call: TRBD1
v_call: TRBV11-2
cdr3_nt: TGTGCCAGCAGACCGACAGGGCCCCCAGGCGGGGAGCTGTTTTTT
cdr3_aa: CASRPTGPPGGELFF

j_call: TRBJ1-1
clone_size: NA
d_call: NA
v_call: TRBV6-6
cdr3_nt: TGTGCCAGTAGGAGGGCTAACACTGAAGCTTTCTTT
cdr3_aa: CASRRANTEAFF

j_call: TRBJ2-1
clone_size: NA
d_call: TRBD2
v_call: TRBV2
cdr3_nt: TGTGCCAGCAGGGGTTCTAGCGGGAGGGCCAATGAGCAGTTCTTC
cdr3_aa: CASRGSSGRANEQFF

j_call: TRBJ2-7
clone_size: NA
d_call: TRBD2
v_call: TRBV5-1
cdr3_nt: TGCGCCAGCAGCATGGGACTAGCGGGGGGCTCCTACGAGCAGTACTTC
cdr3_aa: CASSMGLAGGSYEQYF

j_call: TRBJ2-1
clone_size: NA
d_call: TRBD2
v_call: TRBV7-2
cdr3_nt: TGTGCCAGCAGCTATCCGTCCCCGGGACTAGCGGGAGTCAATGAGCAGTTCTTC
cdr3_aa: CASSYPSPGLAGVNEQFF

j_call: TRBJ2-2
clone_size: NA
d_call: TRBD2
v_call: TRBV29-1
cdr3_nt: TGCAGCGTTGAAGCGGCGGGACTAGCGGGGGCCGGGGAGCTGTTTTTT
cdr3_aa: CSVEAAGLAGAGELFF

j_call: TRBJ1-2
clone_size: NA
d_call: NA
v_call: TRBV7-6
cdr3_nt: TGTGCCAGCAGCTTAGGGGCGGGACTTATCTATGGCTACACCTTC
cdr3_aa: CASSLGAGLIYGYTF

j_call: TRBJ2-2
clone_size: NA
d_call: TRBD2
v_call: TRBV2
cdr3_nt: TGTGCCAACACACCACTAGCGGGAGGGGGCGGGGAGCTGTTTTTT
cdr3_aa: CANTPLAGGGGELFF

j_call: TRBJ1-5
clone_size: NA
d_call: TRBD1
v_call: TRBV10-2
cdr3_nt: TGCGCCAGCAGTGAGTCGTCAGGGGGCTCTCAGCCCCAGCATTTT
cdr3_aa: CASSESSGGSQPQHF

j_call: TRBJ2-2
clone_size: NA
d_call: NA
v_call: TRBV4-1
cdr3_nt: TGCGCCAGCAGCCAAGTCCCCCTGAACACCGGGGAGCTGTTTTTT
cdr3_aa: CASSQVPLNTGELFF

j_call: TRBJ1-2
clone_size: NA
d_call: TRBD1
v_call: TRBV19
cdr3_nt: TGTGCCAGTAGTGGACAGGGGAACTATGGCTACACCTTC
cdr3_aa: CASSGQGNYGYTF

j_call: TRBJ2-6
clone_size: NA
d_call: TRBD2
v_call: TRBV9
cdr3_nt: TGTGCCAGCAGCCCGACTAGCGGACAGAGCTCTGGGGCCAACGTCCTGACTTTC
cdr3_aa: CASSPTSGQSSGANVLTF

j_call: TRBJ1-1
clone_size: NA
d_call: NA
v_call: TRBV29-1
cdr3_nt: TGCAGCGTTGATCGACAGAACACTGAAGCTTTCTTT
cdr3_aa: CSVDRQNTEAFF

j_call: TRBJ1-2
clone_size: NA
d_call: TRBD1
v_call: TRBV7-3
cdr3_nt: TGTGCCAGCAGTCCAACAGGGGCCAATGGCTACACCTTC
cdr3_aa: CASSPTGANGYTF

j_call: TRBJ2-5
clone_size: NA
d_call: TRBD2
v_call: TRBV7-2
cdr3_nt: TGTGCCAGCAGCCCGGGCCCTAGCGGGGCAGGAGAGACCCAGTACTTC
cdr3_aa: CASSPGPSGAGETQYF

j_call: TRBJ2-5
clone_size: NA
d_call: TRBD2
v_call: TRBV15
cdr3_nt: TGTGCCACCAGCAGAGATGCGGGGGGGGAGACCCAGTACTTC
cdr3_aa: CATSRDAGGETQYF

j_call: TRBJ2-7
clone_size: NA
d_call: TRBD1
v_call: TRBV28
cdr3_nt: TGTGCCAGCACCGGGACAGGGATATACGAGCAGTACTTC
cdr3_aa: CASTGTGIYEQYF

j_call: TRBJ1-5
clone_size: NA
d_call: NA
v_call: TRBV6-1
cdr3_nt: TGTGCCAGCAGGGCAGGGAATAGCGGTCAGCCCCAGCATTTT
cdr3_aa: CASRAGNSGQPQHF

j_call: TRBJ2-1
clone_size: NA
d_call: TRBD2
v_call: TRBV4-2
cdr3_nt: TGTGCCAGCAGCCTTACAGCGGGAGGATTTAATGAGCAGTTCTTC
cdr3_aa: CASSLTAGGFNEQFF

j_call: TRBJ2-2
clone_size: NA
d_call: NA
v_call: TRBV7-6
cdr3_nt: TGTGCCAGCAGCTTAAGTCCGAGCGGGTCCGCGAACACCGGGGAGCTGTTTTTT
cdr3_aa: CASSLSPSGSANTGELFF

j_call: TRBJ2-1
clone_size: NA
d_call: TRBD1
v_call: TRBV5-4
cdr3_nt: TGTGCCAGCAGCGCCCTTCGGGGACAGAACAATGAGCAGTTCTTC
cdr3_aa: CASSALRGQNNEQFF

j_call: TRBJ2-1
clone_size: NA
d_call: TRBD1
v_call: TRBV19
cdr3_nt: TGTGCCAGCACCCCGACAGGGGTTGCCGGCAATGAGCAGTTCTTC
cdr3_aa: CASTPTGVAGNEQFF